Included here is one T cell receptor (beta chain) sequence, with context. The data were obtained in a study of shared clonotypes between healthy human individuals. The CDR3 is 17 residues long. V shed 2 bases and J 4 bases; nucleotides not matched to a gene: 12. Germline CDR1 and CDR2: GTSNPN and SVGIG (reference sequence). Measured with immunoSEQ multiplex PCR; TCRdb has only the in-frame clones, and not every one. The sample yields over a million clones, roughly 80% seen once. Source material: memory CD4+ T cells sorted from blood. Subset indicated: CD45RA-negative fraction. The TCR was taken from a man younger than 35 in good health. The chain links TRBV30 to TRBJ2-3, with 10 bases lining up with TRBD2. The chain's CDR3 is CAWSKRQGLASADTQYF. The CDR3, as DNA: TGTGCCTGGAGTAAGAGACAGGGACTAGCGTCCGCAGATACGCAGTATTTT.